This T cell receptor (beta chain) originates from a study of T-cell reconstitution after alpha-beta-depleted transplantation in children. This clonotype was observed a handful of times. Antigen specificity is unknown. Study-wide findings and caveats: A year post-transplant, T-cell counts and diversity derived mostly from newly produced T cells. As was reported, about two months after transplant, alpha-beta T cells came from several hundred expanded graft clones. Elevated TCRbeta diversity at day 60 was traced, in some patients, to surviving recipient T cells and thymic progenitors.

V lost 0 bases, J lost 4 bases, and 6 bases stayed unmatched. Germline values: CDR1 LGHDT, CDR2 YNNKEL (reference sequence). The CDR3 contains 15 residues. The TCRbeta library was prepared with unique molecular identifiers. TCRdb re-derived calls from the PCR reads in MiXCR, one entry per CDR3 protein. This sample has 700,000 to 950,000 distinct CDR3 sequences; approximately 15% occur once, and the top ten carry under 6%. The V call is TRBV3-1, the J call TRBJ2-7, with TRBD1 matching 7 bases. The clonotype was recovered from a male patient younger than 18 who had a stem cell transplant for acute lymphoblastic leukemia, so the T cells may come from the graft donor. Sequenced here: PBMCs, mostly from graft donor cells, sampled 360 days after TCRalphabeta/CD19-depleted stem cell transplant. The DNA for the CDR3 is TGTGCCAGCAGCCAAGATGGACAGGCAGTATACGAGCAGTACTTC. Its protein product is CASSQDGQAVYEQYF.